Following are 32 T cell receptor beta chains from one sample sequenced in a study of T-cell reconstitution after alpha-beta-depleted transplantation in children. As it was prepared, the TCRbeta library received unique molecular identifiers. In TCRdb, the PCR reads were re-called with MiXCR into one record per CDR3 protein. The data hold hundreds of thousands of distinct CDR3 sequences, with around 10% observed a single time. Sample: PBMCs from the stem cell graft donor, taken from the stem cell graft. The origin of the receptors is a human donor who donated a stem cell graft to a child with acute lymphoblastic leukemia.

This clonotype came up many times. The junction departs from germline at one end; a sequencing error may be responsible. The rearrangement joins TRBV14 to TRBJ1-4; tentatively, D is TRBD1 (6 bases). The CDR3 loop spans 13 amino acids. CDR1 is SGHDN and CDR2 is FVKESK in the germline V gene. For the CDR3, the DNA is TGTGCCACCAGCAGGGGAACTAATGAAAAACTGTTTTTT. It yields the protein CATSRGTNEKLFF.

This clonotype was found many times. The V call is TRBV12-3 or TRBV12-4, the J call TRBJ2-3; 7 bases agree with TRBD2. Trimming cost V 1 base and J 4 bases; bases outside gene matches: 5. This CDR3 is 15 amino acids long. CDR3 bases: TGTGCCAGCAGTTTAGATGGGGGAGGGGCAGATACGCAGTATTTT. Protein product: CASSLDGGGADTQYF.

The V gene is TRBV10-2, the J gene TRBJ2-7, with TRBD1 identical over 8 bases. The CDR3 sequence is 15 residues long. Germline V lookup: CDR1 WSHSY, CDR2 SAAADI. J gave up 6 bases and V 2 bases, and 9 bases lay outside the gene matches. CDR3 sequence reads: CASSELRTGTGEQYF. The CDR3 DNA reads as TGCGCCAGCAGTGAGCTACGGACAGGGACTGGCGAGCAGTACTTC.

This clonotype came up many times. CDR3 nucleotide sequence: TGTGCCAGCATTCCAGGACGGGGGCGCGACACCGGGGAGCTGTTTTTT. This encodes CASIPGRGRDTGELFF. The chain carries TRBV6-2 or TRBV6-3 and TRBJ2-2; D may match TRBD1 or TRBD2 (6 bases each). CDR1 MNHEY and CDR2 SVGEGT come from the germline V gene. The CDR3 is 16 amino acids. The ends were cut back, 7 bases at V and 3 bases at J, with 18 bases in the middle.

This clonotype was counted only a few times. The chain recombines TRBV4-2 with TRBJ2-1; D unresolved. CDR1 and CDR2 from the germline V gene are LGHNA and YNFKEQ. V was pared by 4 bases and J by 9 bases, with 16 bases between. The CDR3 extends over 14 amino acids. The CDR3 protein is CASSLTPGVREQFF. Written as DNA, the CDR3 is TGTGCCAGCAGCCTTACGCCCGGAGTTCGTGAGCAGTTCTTC.

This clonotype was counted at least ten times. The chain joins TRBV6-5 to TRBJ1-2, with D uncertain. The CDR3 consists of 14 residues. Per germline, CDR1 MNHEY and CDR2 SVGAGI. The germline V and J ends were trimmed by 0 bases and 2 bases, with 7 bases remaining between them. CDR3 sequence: CASSYSGLNYGYTF. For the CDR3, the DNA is TGTGCCAGCAGTTACTCCGGCTTAAACTATGGCTACACCTTC.

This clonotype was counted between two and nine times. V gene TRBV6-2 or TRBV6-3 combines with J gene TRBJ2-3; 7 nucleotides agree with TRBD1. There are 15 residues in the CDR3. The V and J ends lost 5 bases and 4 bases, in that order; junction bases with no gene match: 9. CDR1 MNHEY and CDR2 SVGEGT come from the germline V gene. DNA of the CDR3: TGTGCCAGCAGTCTCACCTCTCAGGGGGCAGATACGCAGTATTTT. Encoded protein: CASSLTSQGADTQYF.

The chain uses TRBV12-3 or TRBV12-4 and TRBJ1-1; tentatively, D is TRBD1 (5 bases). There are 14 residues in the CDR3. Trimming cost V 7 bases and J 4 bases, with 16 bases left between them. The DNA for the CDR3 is TGTGCCAGCACCTCATCGGGGGGTCTCACTGAAGCTTTCTTT. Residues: CASTSSGGLTEAFF.

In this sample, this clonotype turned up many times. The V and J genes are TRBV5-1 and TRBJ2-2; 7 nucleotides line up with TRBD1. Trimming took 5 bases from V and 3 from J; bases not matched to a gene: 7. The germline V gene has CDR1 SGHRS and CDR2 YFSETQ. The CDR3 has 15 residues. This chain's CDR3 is CASSFRDSYTGELFF. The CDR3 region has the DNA TGCGCCAGCAGTTTCCGGGACAGTTACACCGGGGAGCTGTTTTTT. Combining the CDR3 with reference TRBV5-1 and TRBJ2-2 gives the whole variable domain KAGVTQTPRYLIKTRGQQVTLSCSPISGHRSVSWYQQTPGQGLQFLFEYFSETQRNKGNFPGRFSGRQFSNSRSEMNVSTLELGDSALYLCASSFRDSYTGELFFGEGSRLTVL.

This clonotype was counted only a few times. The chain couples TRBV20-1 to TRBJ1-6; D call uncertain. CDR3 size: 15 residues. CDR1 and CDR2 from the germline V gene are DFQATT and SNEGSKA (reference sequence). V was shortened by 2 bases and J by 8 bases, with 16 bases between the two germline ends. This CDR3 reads CSARPPLSSDSPLHF. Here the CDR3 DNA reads TGCAGTGCTAGACCTCCACTTTCGTCGGATTCACCCCTCCACTTT.

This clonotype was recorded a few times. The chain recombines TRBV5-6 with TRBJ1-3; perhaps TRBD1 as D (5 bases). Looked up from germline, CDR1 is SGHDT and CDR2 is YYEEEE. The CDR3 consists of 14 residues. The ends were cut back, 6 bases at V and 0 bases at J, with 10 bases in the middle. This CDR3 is CASTGTASGNTIYF. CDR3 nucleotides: TGTGCCAGCACCGGGACCGCCTCTGGAAACACCATATATTTT.

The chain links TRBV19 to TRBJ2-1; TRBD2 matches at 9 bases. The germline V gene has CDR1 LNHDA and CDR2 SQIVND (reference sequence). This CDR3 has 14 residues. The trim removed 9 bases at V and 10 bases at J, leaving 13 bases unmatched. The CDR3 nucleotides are TGTGCCAGCAAACCCAGCGGGGGGCCCGGGGAGCAGTTCTTC. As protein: CASKPSGGPGEQFF.

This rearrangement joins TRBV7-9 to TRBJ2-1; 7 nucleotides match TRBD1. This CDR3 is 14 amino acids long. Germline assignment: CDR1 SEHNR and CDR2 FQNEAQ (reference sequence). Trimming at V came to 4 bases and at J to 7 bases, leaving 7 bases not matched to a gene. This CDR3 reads CASSSTGTGNEQFF. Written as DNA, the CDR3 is TGTGCCAGCAGCTCGACAGGGACGGGGAATGAGCAGTTCTTC. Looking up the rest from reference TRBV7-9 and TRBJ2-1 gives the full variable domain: DTGVSQNPRHKITKRGQNVTFRCDPISEHNRLYWYRQTLGQGPEFLTYFQNEAQLEKSRLLSDRFSAERPKGSFSTLEIQRTEQGDSAMYLCASSSTGTGNEQFFGPGTRLTVL.

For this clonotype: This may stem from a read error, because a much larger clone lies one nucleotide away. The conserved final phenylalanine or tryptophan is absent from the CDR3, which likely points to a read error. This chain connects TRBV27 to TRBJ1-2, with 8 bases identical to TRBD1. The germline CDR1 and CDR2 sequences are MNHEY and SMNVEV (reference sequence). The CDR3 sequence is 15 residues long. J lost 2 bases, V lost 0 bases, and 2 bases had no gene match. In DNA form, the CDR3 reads TGTGCCAGCAGTTTATCGCACAGGGGGAACTATGGCTACACCTAC. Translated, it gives CASSLSHRGNYGYTY.

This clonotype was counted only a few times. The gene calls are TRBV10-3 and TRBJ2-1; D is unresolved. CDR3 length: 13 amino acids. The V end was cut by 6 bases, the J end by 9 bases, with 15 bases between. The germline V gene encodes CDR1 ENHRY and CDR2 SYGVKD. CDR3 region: CAISLPKGVEQFF. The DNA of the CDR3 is TGTGCCATCAGCCTCCCGAAGGGCGTTGAGCAGTTCTTC.

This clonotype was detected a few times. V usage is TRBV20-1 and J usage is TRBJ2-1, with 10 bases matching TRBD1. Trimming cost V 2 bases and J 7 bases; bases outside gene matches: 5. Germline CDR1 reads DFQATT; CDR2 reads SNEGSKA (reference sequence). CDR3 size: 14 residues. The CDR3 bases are TGCAGTGCTAGAATACCGGGACAGGGGAATGAGCAGTTCTTC. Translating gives CSARIPGQGNEQFF.

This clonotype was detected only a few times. The CDR3 sequence: CATAGTSGYEQYF. The DNA of the CDR3 is TGTGCCACCGCCGGGACTAGCGGATACGAGCAGTACTTC. The V and J genes are TRBV24-1 and TRBJ2-7; TRBD2 matches 11 bases. The CDR3 length is 13 residues. The germline V gene encodes CDR1 KGHDR and CDR2 SFDVKD. The V segment lost 9 bases and the J segment 4 bases; nucleotides outside the gene matches: 4.

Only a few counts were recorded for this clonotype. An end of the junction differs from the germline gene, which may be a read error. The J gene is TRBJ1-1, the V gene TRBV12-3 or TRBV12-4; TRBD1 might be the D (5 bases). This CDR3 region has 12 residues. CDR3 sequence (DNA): TGTGCCAGCAGTCGACAGAACTCTGAAGCTTTCTTT. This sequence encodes CASSRQNSEAFF.

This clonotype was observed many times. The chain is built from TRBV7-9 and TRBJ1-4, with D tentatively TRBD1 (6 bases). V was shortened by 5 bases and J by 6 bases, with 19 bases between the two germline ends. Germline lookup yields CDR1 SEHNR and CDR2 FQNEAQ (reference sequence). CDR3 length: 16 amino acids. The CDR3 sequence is CASSLHGTSRDEKLFF. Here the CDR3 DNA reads TGTGCCAGCAGCCTACACGGGACATCCCGGGATGAAAAACTGTTTTTT.

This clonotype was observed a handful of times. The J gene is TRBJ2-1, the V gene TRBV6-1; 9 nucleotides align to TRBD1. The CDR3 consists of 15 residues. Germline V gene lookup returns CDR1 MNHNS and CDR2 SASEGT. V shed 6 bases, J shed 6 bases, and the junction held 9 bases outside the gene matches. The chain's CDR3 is CASSLGQGQANEQFF. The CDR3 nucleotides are TGTGCCAGCAGCTTGGGACAGGGCCAAGCCAATGAGCAGTTCTTC.

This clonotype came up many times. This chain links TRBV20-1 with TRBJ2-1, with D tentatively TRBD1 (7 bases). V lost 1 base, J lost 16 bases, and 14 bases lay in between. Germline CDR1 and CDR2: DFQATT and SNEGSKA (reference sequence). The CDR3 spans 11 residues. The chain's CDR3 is CSARGGTAHFF. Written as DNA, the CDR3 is TGCAGTGCTAGAGGCGGGACAGCCCACTTCTTC.

CDR3 sequence (DNA): TGTGCCAGCTCACCCGGGAAGTACCAAGAGACCCAGTACTTC. The encoded protein is CASSPGKYQETQYF. V gene TRBV18 combines with J gene TRBJ2-5, with TRBD2 as a possible D gene (5 bases). The CDR3 sequence is 14 residues long. With 3 bases removed from V and 0 bases from J, the gap between germline ends came to 8 bases. Germline V gene data show CDR1 as KGHSH and CDR2 as LQKENI. Based on the CDR3 plus reference TRBV18 and TRBJ2-5, the full variable domain is NAGVMQNPRHLVRRRGQEARLRCSPMKGHSHVYWYRQLPEEGLKFMVYLQKENIIDESGMPKERFSAEFPKEGPSILRIQQVVRGDSAAYFCASSPGKYQETQYFGPGTRLLVL.

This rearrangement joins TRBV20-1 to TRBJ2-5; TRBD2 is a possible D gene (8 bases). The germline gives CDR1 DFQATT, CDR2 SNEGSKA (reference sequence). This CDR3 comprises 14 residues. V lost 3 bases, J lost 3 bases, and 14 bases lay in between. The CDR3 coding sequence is TGCAGTGCTAGCGGGGGGGGGACAGAAGAGACCCAGTACTTC. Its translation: CSASGGGTEETQYF.

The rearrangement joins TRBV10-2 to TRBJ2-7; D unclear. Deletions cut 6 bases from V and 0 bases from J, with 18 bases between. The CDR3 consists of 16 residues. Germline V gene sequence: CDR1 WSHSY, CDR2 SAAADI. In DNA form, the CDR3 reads TGCGCCAGCAGCCCCGCTCGGATTACCTTCTCCTACGAGCAGTACTTC. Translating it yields CASSPARITFSYEQYF.

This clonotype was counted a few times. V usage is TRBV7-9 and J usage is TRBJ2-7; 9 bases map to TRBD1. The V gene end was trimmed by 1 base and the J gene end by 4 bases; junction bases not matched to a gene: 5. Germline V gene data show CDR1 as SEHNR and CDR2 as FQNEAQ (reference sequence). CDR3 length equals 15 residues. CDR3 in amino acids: CASSLGWGQGYEQYF. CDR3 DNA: TGTGCCAGCAGCTTAGGTTGGGGACAGGGTTACGAGCAGTACTTC.

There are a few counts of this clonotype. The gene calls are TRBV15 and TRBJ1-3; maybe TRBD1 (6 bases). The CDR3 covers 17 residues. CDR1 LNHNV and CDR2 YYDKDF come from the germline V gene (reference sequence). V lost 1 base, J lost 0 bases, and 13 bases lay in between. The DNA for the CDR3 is TGTGCCACCAGCAGAGTTCCAGGGGACCTCTCTGGAAACACCATATATTTT. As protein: CATSRVPGDLSGNTIYF.

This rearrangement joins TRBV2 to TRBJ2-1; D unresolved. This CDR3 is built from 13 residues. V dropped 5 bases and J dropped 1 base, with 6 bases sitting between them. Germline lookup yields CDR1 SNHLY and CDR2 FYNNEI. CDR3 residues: CASSSESYNEQFF. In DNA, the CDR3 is TGTGCCAGCAGTAGCGAGTCCTACAATGAGCAGTTCTTC.

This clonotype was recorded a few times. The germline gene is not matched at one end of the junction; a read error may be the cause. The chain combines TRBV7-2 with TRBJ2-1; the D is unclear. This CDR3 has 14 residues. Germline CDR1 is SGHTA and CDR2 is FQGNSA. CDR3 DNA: TGTGCCAGCAGCTTGGATCGCCCGGGCAATGAGCAGTTATTC. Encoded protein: CASSLDRPGNEQLF. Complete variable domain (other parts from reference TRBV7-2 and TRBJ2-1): GAGVSQSPSNKVTEKGKDVELRCDPISGHTALYWYRQSLGQGLEFLIYFQGNSAPDKSGLPSDRFSAERTGGSVSTLTIQRTQQEDSAVYLCASSLDRPGNEQLFGPGTRLTVL.

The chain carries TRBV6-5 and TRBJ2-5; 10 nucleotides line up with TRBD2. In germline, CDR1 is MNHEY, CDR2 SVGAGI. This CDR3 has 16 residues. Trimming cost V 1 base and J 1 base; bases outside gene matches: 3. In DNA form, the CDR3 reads TGTGCCAGCAGTTACTTCCCTAGCGGGGGCCAAGAGACCCAGTACTTC. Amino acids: CASSYFPSGGQETQYF.

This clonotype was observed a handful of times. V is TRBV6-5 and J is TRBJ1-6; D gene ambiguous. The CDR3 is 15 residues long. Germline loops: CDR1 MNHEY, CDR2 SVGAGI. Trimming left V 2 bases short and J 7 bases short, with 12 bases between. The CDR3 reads CASSYSQVGNSPLHF. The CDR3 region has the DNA TGTGCCAGCAGTTACAGCCAGGTTGGAAATTCACCCCTCCACTTT.

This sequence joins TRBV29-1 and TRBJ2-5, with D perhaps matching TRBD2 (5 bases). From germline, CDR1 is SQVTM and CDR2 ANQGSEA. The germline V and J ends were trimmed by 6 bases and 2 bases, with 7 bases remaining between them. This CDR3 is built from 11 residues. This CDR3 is CSVAEQETQYF. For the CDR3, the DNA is TGCAGCGTAGCGGAACAAGAGACCCAGTACTTC.

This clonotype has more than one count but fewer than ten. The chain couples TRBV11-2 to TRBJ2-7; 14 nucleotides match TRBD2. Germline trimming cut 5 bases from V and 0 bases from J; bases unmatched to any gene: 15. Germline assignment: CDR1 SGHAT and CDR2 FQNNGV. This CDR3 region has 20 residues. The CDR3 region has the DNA TGTGCCAGCAGCCACGGGACTAGCGGGGGCAAAGCTGGGGGCTCCTACGAGCAGTACTTC. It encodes CASSHGTSGGKAGGSYEQYF.